The next 20 T cell receptor beta chains were all read from a single sample in a study of shared clonotypes between healthy human individuals (dated by TCRdb to the early 2020s). Library preparation was by the immunoSEQ multiplex PCR assay. TCRdb re-hosts the immuneACCESS table, in-frame sequences only. Its copies lack some clones; in the studies checked, an unresolved V gene accounts for under half of them, and the cause for the rest is not known. The sample table contains about 2.4 million clones; only one count was recorded for more than 85% of them. About 0.34% of the sample goes to the ten largest clones. Sequencing used naive CD4+ T cells from PBMCs. According to the study, the label for this sample's cell subset or site signals: CD45RA+ positively selected. The source of these receptors is a man between 18 and 29 years old in good health. Some clones in this sample may be carry-over from other donors' samples.

About this clone: Other DNA sequences of this sample code for an identical CDR3. The chain recombines TRBV7-8 with TRBJ2-7; 8 bases map to TRBD1. V shed 5 bases and J 0 bases; nucleotides not matched to a gene: 3. CDR1 and CDR2 (germline): SGHVS, FQNEAQ. The CDR3 contains 14 residues. The CDR3 spells CASSLRGRSYEQYF. CDR3 DNA: TGTGCCAGCAGCCTCAGGGGGCGCTCCTACGAGCAGTACTTC.

The chain couples TRBV5-1 to TRBJ1-1, with D perhaps matching TRBD1 (6 bases). V was clipped by 1 base and J by 1 base, with 11 bases between them. Germline CDR1 reads SGHRS; CDR2 reads YFSETQ. This CDR3 spans 15 amino acids. Here the CDR3 DNA reads TGCGCCAGCAGCTTGTTACTCAGGGGGAACACTGAAGCTTTCTTT. Its protein product is CASSLLLRGNTEAFF.

The chain combines TRBV28 with TRBJ1-1; no reliable D call. The CDR3 spans 13 residues. Deletions cut 6 bases from V and 7 bases from J, with 15 bases between. The V gene's germline CDR1 is MDHEN and CDR2 SYDVKM. CDR3 in DNA: TGTGCCAGCAGCCAAGACAAGTCCCTTGAAGCTTTCTTT. Its protein is CASSQDKSLEAFF.

The CDR3, as DNA: TGTGCCAGCAGCTTCCAGATCTTAGCCAAAAACATTCAGTACTTC. This gives the protein CASSFQILAKNIQYF. J is TRBJ2-4 and V is TRBV7-9; the D is unclear. The CDR3 has 15 amino acids. Germline V gene sequence: CDR1 SEHNR, CDR2 FQNEAQ (reference sequence). V lost 3 bases and J lost 0, with 9 bases in between.

This chain links TRBV5-6 with TRBJ2-2, with 7 bases fitting TRBD1. V lost 4 bases and J lost 1; bases outside the gene matches: 7. This CDR3 comprises 16 residues. CDR1 and CDR2 (germline): SGHDT, YYEEEE. CDR3 sequence reads: CASSRLGTENTGELFF. CDR3 bases: TGTGCCAGCAGCCGCTTAGGGACAGAGAACACCGGGGAGCTGTTTTTT.

The V and J genes are TRBV10-1 and TRBJ2-5, with D perhaps assigned TRBD1 or TRBD2 (5 bases each). V was trimmed by 7 bases and J by 4 bases, leaving 16 bases between them. This CDR3 has 14 residues. Germline loops: CDR1 WNHNN, CDR2 SYGVQD (reference sequence). This CDR3 is CASKSVAGGETQYF. The CDR3 bases are TGCGCCAGCAAGTCGGTAGCTGGGGGAGAGACCCAGTACTTC.

This rearrangement joins TRBV25-1 to TRBJ2-2, with TRBD1 matching over 7 bases. V trimming: 5 bases; J trimming: 6 bases; junction bases outside the gene matches: 6. The CDR3 has 14 residues. Germline-derived CDR1 and CDR2 are MGHDK and SYGVNS. This chain's CDR3 is CASSLGQASGELFF. In DNA form, the CDR3 reads TGTGCCAGCAGTCTTGGACAGGCCTCCGGGGAGCTGTTTTTT.

V usage is TRBV5-1 and J usage is TRBJ1-4, with 7 positions matching TRBD1. The V gene's germline CDR1 is SGHRS and CDR2 YFSETQ. Germline trimming cut 0 bases from V and 7 bases from J; bases unmatched to any gene: 9. The CDR3 loop spans 16 amino acids. CDR3 coding DNA: TGCGCCAGCAGCTTGGGGAAACAGGGGATTGGTGAAAAACTGTTTTTT. Its translation is CASSLGKQGIGEKLFF.

The CDR3, as DNA: TGTGCCAGCAGTCTAGGCAGGCCTACTAGCTCCTACGAGCAGTACTTC. Translated: CASSLGRPTSSYEQYF. The chain combines TRBV7-2 with TRBJ2-7; tentatively, D is TRBD2 (5 bases). Trimming removed 6 bases from V and 0 bases from J, with 18 bases in between. Germline CDR1 reads SGHTA; CDR2 reads FQGNSA. The CDR3 spans 16 residues.

The rearrangement joins TRBV28 to TRBJ2-4; D may be TRBD1 (5 bases). V was pared by 7 bases and J by 0 bases, with 10 bases between. The CDR3 runs 14 residues. CDR1 is MDHEN and CDR2 is SYDVKM in the germline V gene. DNA of the CDR3: TGTGCCAGCATTCAGGGTTTAGCCAAAAACATTCAGTACTTC. Translated: CASIQGLAKNIQYF. Drawing the rest from reference TRBV28 and TRBJ2-4, the complete variable domain is DVKVTQSSRYLVKRTGEKVFLECVQDMDHENMFWYRQDPGLGLRLIYFSYDVKMKEKGDIPEGYSVSREKKERFSLILESASTNQTSMYLCASIQGLAKNIQYFGAGTRLSVL.

The J gene is TRBJ2-1, the V gene TRBV25-1; D is perhaps TRBD2 (6 bases). The germline CDR1 and CDR2 sequences are MGHDK and SYGVNS. CDR3 length equals 14 residues. Deletions cut 7 bases from V and 6 bases from J, with 16 bases between. The CDR3 DNA reads TGTGCCAGCATCGGGGCGGGAATGAGCAATGAGCAGTTCTTC. Translation: CASIGAGMSNEQFF.

J is TRBJ2-2 and V is TRBV6-5; D uncertain. Deletions cut 2 bases from V and 8 bases from J, with 9 bases between. The CDR3 extends over 13 amino acids. Germline V gene lookup returns CDR1 MNHEY and CDR2 SVGAGI. The CDR3 coding sequence is TGTGCCAGCAGTTACCCACGGCCGGGGGAGCTGTTTTTT. Its protein product is CASSYPRPGELFF.

Only one count was recorded for this clone. This chain connects TRBV5-1 to TRBJ2-5, with TRBD2 as a possible D gene (6 bases). V lost 0 bases and J lost 2, with 17 bases in between. The CDR3 consists of 17 residues. Germline CDR1 SGHRS, CDR2 YFSETQ. This chain's CDR3 is CASSLAGGVALQETQYF. The CDR3 DNA sequence: TGCGCCAGCAGCTTGGCCGGAGGGGTAGCGCTGCAAGAGACCCAGTACTTC.

The chain combines TRBV11-2 with TRBJ2-3; D possibly corresponds to TRBD1 (6 bases). Germline CDR1 and CDR2: SGHAT and FQNNGV. V shed 1 base and J shed 2 bases, with 13 bases lying between them. The CDR3 loop spans 16 amino acids. As DNA, the CDR3 is TGTGCCAGCAGCTTAGGGACAGTGAGAACCACAGATACGCAGTATTTT. It yields the protein CASSLGTVRTTDTQYF.

Points on this clone: The same CDR3 also results from other DNA sequences found in this sample. V gene TRBV6-1 combines with J gene TRBJ1-1, with D perhaps matching TRBD1 (5 bases). The length of the CDR3 is 14 residues. The germline CDR1 and CDR2 sequences are MNHNS and SASEGT. The ends were cut back, 2 bases at V and 0 bases at J, with 7 bases in the middle. The CDR3, as DNA: TGTGCCAGCAGTGAACGACAGCTGAACACTGAAGCTTTCTTT. The encoded protein is CASSERQLNTEAFF.

Concerning this clone itself: Other nucleotide sequences in the sample specify the same CDR3. The chain is built from TRBV5-1 and TRBJ2-2, with D possibly being TRBD1 (5 bases). The CDR3 consists of 16 residues. Trimming stripped 4 bases from V and 1 base from J, with 14 bases between. The germline gives CDR1 SGHRS, CDR2 YFSETQ. Written as DNA, the CDR3 is TGCGCCAGCAGCCCCCGGGCAGGGCAGAACACCGGGGAGCTGTTTTTT. Its translation: CASSPRAGQNTGELFF.

This chain joins TRBV4-3 and TRBJ2-1; D is uncertain. The germline V gene encodes CDR1 LGHNA and CDR2 YSLEER. The CDR3 is made up of 15 amino acids. V was pared by 1 base and J by 8 bases, with 15 bases between. Written as DNA, the CDR3 is TGCGCCAGCAGCCAAGTACTTTCAATGGGCGATGAGCAGTTCTTC. Protein sequence: CASSQVLSMGDEQFF.

The chain employs TRBV27 and TRBJ2-5; TRBD1 aligns across 7 bases. Germline-derived CDR1 and CDR2 are MNHEY and SMNVEV (reference sequence). CDR3 size: 12 residues. The ends lost 6 bases at V and 6 bases at J; junction bases unmatched: 4. CDR3 coding DNA: TGTGCCAGCAGCTGGGACAGAAAGACCCAGTACTTC. Protein product: CASSWDRKTQYF.

The chain combines TRBV7-6 with TRBJ1-3; TRBD1 matches at 9 bases. The CDR3 consists of 17 residues. Germline loops: CDR1 SGHVS, CDR2 FNYEAQ. The V and J ends lost 5 bases and 4 bases, in that order; junction bases with no gene match: 12. The CDR3 DNA reads as TGTGCCAGCAGCCCCCGCTTTACGGGACAGGGAGGAAACACCATATATTTT. Encoded protein: CASSPRFTGQGGNTIYF.

The count of this clone is one. Additional DNA sequences in this sample encode the identical CDR3. This rearrangement joins TRBV5-4 to TRBJ2-5; no firm D call. The germline CDR1 and CDR2 sequences are SGHNT and YYREEE (reference sequence). CDR3 length: 12 residues. V gave up 5 bases and J gave up 4 bases, with 9 bases separating them. The CDR3 region is CASSSLRETQYF. The CDR3 DNA follows: TGTGCCAGCAGTTCTCTACGAGAGACCCAGTACTTC.